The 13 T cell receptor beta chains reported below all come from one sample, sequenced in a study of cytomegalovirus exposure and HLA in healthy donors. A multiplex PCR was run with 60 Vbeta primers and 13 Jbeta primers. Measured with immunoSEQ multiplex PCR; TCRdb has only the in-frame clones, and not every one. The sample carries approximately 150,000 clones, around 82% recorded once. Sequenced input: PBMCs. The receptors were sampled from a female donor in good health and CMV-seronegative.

CDR3 sequence: CASSFRGLGNIQYF. The CDR3 bases are TGTGCCAGCAGTTTTAGGGGGCTGGGAAACATTCAGTACTTC. The chain employs TRBV27 and TRBJ2-4; 7 bases fit TRBD1. This CDR3 has 14 residues. The germline V gene encodes CDR1 MNHEY and CDR2 SMNVEV (reference sequence). Losses at the gene ends were 3 bases for V and 6 bases for J; bases not matched to a gene: 5.

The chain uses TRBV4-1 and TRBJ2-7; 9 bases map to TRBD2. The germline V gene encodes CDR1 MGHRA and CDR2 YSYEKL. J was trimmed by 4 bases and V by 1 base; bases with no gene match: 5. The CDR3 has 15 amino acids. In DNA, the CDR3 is TGCGCCAGCAGCCAAGTACCGGGACTAGCATACGAGCAGTACTTC. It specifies CASSQVPGLAYEQYF.

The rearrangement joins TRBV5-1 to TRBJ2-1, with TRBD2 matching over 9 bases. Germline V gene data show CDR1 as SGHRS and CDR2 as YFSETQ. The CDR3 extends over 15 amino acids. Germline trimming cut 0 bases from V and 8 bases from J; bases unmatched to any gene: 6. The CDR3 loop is CASSLESGGRDEQFF. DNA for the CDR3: TGCGCCAGCAGCTTGGAGTCGGGCGGGAGGGATGAGCAGTTCTTC.

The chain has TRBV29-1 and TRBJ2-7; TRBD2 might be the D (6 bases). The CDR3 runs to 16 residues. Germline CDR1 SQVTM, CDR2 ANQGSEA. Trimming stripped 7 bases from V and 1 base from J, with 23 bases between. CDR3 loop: CSAGRMGRIGSYEQYF. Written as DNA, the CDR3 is TGCAGCGCTGGGAGGATGGGCAGGATAGGATCCTACGAGCAGTACTTC.

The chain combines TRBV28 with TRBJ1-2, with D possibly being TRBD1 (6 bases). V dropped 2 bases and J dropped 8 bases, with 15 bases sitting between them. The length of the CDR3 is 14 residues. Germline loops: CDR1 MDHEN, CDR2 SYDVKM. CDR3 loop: CASSLPQGLGGYTF. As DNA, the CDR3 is TGTGCCAGCAGTTTACCCCAGGGGCTGGGAGGCTACACCTTC.

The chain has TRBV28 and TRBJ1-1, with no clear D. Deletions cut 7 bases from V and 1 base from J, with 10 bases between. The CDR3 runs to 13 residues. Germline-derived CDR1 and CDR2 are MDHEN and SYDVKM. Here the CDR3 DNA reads TGTGCCAGCACCGTGCCGGGGAACACTGAAGCTTTCTTT. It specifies CASTVPGNTEAFF.

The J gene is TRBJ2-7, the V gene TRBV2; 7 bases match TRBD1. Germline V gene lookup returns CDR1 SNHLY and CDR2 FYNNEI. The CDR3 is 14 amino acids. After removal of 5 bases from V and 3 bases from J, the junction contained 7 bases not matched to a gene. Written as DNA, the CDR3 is TGTGCCAGCAGTCATCGGGACAGTTACTACGAGCAGTACTTC. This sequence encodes CASSHRDSYYEQYF.

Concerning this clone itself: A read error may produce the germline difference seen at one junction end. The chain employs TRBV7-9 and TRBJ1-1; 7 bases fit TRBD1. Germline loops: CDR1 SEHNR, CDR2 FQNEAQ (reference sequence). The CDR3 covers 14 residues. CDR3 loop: CSSSFPRQGTEAFF. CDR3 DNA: TGTTCCAGCAGCTTCCCTCGACAGGGCACTGAAGCTTTCTTT.

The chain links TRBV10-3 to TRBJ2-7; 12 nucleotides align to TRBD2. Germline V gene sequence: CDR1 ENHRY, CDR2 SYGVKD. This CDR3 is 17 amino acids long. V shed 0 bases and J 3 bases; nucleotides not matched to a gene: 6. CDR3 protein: CAISESPTSGSLYEQYF. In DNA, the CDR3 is TGTGCCATCAGTGAGTCACCGACTAGCGGGAGCCTCTACGAGCAGTACTTC.

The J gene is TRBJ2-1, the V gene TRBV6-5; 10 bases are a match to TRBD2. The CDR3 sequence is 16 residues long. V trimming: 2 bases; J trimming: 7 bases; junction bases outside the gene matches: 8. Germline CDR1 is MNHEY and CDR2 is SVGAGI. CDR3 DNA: TGTGCCAGCAGTTACGCTGGACTAGCGGTAGGAAATGAGCAGTTCTTC. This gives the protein CASSYAGLAVGNEQFF.

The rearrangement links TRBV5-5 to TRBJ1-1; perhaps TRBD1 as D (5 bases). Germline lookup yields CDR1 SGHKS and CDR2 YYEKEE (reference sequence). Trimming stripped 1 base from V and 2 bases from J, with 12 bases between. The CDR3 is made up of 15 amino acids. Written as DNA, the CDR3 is TGTGCCAGCAGCTTGACAGGAGTAGTTAACACTGAAGCTTTCTTT. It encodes CASSLTGVVNTEAFF.

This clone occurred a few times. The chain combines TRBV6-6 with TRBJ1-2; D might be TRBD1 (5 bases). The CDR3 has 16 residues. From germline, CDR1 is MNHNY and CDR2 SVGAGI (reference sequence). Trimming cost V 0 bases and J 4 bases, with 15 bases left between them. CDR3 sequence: CASSYSTFGGGYGYTF. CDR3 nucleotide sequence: TGTGCCAGCAGTTACTCGACGTTCGGGGGTGGCTATGGCTACACCTTC.

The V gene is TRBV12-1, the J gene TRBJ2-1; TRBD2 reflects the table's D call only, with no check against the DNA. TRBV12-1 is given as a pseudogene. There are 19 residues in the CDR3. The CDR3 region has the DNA TGTGCCAGCAGCTCGGGGGGAGTGGACTCATATCGCTCCTACAATGAGCAGTTCTTC. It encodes CASSSGGVDSYRSYNEQFF.